These T cell receptor beta chains were read from a single sample in a study of cytomegalovirus exposure and HLA in healthy donors. Using immunoSEQ multiplex PCR, the repertoire was profiled, and TCRdb retains in-frame clones only, with some absent. The table shows roughly 120,000 clones, with roughly four fifths occurring only once. The sequenced material came from PBMCs. These receptors were taken from a woman between 18 and 29 years old in good health and CMV-seronegative. Each CDR3 is given with its conserved first and last residue. The D gene is left open where the match is weak. Where a row states a size, it is once, few, many or the class of an expanded clone; other rows omit it.

DNA	CDR3	D	V	J	size
TGTGCCAGCAGTGAGGCTCCGGGAAGCACTGAAGCTTTCTTT	CASSEAPGSTEAFF	.	TRBV2	TRBJ1-1	.
TGTGCCAGCAGCCACCGGACAGGGACTTACACCGGGGAGCTGTTTTTT	CASSHRTGTYTGELFF	TRBD1	TRBV9	TRBJ2-2	once
TGTGCTAGTGGTTTGGCAGGTGACAGCGAGCAGTACTTC	CASGLAGDSEQYF	.	TRBV12-5	TRBJ2-7	.
TGCGCCAGCAGCTTGGAAGCGGGGCGGGAGACCCAGTACTTC	CASSLEAGRETQYF	TRBD2	TRBV5-1	TRBJ2-5	few
TGTGCCAGTAGTACGTTCCGGGACAGGGGGCGGAATCAGCCCCAGCATTTT	CASSTFRDRGRNQPQHF	TRBD1	TRBV19	TRBJ1-5	.
TGTGCCTGGAGTACAGGGTCCATCTACGAGCAGTACTTC	CAWSTGSIYEQYF	.	TRBV30	TRBJ2-7	.
TGTGCCAGCAGCGGACATTCAATATACTACGAGCAGTACTTC	CASSGHSIYYEQYF	.	TRBV28	TRBJ2-7	.
TGTGCCAGCAGCCAAGATCAGCGGGGGGGCCCAGATACGCAGTATTTT	CASSQDQRGGPDTQYF	TRBD2	TRBV4-2	TRBJ2-3	few
TGCGCCAGCAGCTTGACACCCAGGGTAAACACTGAAGCTTTCTTT	CASSLTPRVNTEAFF	.	TRBV5-1	TRBJ1-1	.
TGTGCCAGCAGCTTGGGGCAGGTGTACTTCAATGAGCAGTTCTTC	CASSLGQVYFNEQFF	.	TRBV7-9	TRBJ2-1	.
TGTGCCAGCAGCGGTCGACTAGCGGGGGGGCCACGGAATGAGCAGTTCTTC	CASSGRLAGGPRNEQFF	TRBD2	TRBV13	TRBJ2-1	.
TGTGCCAGCTCACCCCCGTCGGGTTTCGAGACCCAGTACTTC	CASSPPSGFETQYF	.	TRBV18	TRBJ2-5	.
TGCGCCAGCAGCCACGGACAGGGTAGCTCCTATAATTCACCCCTCCACTTT	CASSHGQGSSYNSPLHF	TRBD1	TRBV4-1	TRBJ1-6	.
TGTGCCAGCAGCTTACTGGGGGGGGACGGGACTAGCATCGCAGATACGCAGTATTTT	CASSLLGGDGTSIADTQYF	TRBD2	TRBV7-9	TRBJ2-3	.
TGTGCTAGCAGCTCCTCGGACCAAGAGACCCAGTACTTC	CASSSSDQETQYF	.	TRBV7-7	TRBJ2-5	.
TGCGCCAGCAGCACGGGACAGGGGACTCAAGAGACCCAGTACTTC	CASSTGQGTQETQYF	TRBD1	TRBV5-1	TRBJ2-5	few
TGCGCCAGCAGCCAAACCGAGATTCGGGGAACGGGTCAGCCCCAGCATTTT	CASSQTEIRGTGQPQHF	.	TRBV4-1	TRBJ1-5	.
TGTGCCAGCAGCCTCCAACAGGGGTACACTGAAGCTTTCTTT	CASSLQQGYTEAFF	TRBD1	TRBV4-2	TRBJ1-1	once
TGTGCCAGCAGCTCGACTGCACCTGGAAACACCATATATTTT	CASSSTAPGNTIYF	.	TRBV6-1	TRBJ1-3	.
TGTGCCAGCAGCGCCCCCGGGACAGGATTCCTTCACACGACCTACGAGCAGTACTTC	CASSAPGTGFLHTTYEQYF	TRBD1	TRBV7-2	TRBJ2-7	.
TGTGCCAGCAGCTTGGGTGCTAGCCGAACCGGGGAGCTGTTTTTT	CASSLGASRTGELFF	.	TRBV5-4	TRBJ2-2	.
TGCGCCAGCAGCATTAGCGGGGTCTCTGGAAACACCATATATTTT	CASSISGVSGNTIYF	.	TRBV5-1	TRBJ1-3	once